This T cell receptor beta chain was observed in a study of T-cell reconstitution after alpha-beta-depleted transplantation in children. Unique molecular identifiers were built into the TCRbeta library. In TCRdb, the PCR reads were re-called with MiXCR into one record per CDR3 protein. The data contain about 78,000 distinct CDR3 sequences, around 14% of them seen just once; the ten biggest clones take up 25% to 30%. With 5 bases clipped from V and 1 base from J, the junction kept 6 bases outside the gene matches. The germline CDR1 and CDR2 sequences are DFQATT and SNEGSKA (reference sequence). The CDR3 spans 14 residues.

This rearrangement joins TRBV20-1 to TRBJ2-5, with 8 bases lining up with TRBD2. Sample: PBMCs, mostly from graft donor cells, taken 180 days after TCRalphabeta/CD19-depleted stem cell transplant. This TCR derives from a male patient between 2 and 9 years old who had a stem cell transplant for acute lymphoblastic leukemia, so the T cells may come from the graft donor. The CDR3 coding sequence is TGCAGTGCTCTGTGGACTAGCCTCCAAGAGACCCAGTACTTC. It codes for CSALWTSLQETQYF.